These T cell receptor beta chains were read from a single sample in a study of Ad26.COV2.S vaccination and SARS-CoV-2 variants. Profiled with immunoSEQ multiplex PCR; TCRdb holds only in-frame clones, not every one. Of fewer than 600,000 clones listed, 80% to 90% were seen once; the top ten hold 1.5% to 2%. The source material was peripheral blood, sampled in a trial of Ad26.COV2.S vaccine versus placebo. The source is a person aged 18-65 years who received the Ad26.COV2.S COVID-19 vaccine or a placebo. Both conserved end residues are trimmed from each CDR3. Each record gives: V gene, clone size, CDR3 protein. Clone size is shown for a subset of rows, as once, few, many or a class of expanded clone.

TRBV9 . ASSVGRFNEQF
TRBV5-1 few ASGTGTNEKLF
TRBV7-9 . ASSLGQGKYEQY
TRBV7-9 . ATTRGGGGKNYGYT
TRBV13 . ASSLVGTSWDEQF
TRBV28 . ASRGQGTDTQY
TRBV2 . ASKGQEVATNEKLF
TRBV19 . ASSLGTGGKLF
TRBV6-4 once ASSDHPTLGRGYT
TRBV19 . ASSITLAETQY
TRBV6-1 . ASSEVGTANYEQY
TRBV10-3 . ASLDPAASTDTQY
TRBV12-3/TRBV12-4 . ASSLLENQPQH
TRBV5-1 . ASSLVQGSGETQY
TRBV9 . ASSLEGTQY
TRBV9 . ASSTQGEQF
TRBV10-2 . ASSGGGPNYGYT
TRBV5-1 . ASSRTSGAISYEQY
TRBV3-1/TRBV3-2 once ASSQDSVNTEAF
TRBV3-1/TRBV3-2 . ASSQDGPDTQY
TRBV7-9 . ASSRPYTWYGYT
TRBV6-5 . ASAGAIANYGYT
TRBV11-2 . ASSGVSAAGGKLF
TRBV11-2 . ASSRDTTGPHTGELF
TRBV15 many ATSRVLGGGSAYT
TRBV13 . ASSSWTSGSLSGANVLT
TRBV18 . ASSPLEDTQY
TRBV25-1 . ASRTRTSGDTQY
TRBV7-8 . ASSLVQGGYGYT
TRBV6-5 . ASSLTGGGTEAF
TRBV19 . ASRFASGSYEQY
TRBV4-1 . ASSQTRTSSEQY
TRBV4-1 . ASSQAPLGPYEQY
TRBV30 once AWSLPDRDNQPQH
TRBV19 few ASSPQTGYSEAF
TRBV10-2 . ASSGTGTGELF
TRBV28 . ASSTYRAPGNQPQH
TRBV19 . ASSIAGDFYNEQF
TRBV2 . ASRISATEAF
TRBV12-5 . ASGWWDRTYGYT
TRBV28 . ASSLVQGPANQPQH
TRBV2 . ASRWTAYEQY
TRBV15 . ATSRGHPGQGAVGGNTIY
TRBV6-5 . ASSGGQDQPQH
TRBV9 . ASSVESAGYEQY
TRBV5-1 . ASSLDGGNYGYT
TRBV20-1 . SAPQNTEAF
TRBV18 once ASSPRGDTQY
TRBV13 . ASSSWGRFTEAF